A single sample gave rise to the 3 T cell receptor beta chains below, sequenced in a study of CD4 and CD8 cells across lung adenocarcinoma regions. MiXCR, run by TCRdb on the PCR reads, gives a single entry per CDR3 protein. The profile covers just over 20,000 distinct CDR3 sequences, with roughly half appearing a single time and around 25% taken by the ten largest. Material for sequencing was CD8+ T cells from the center of a lung tumor. Receptors were obtained from a female donor with lung adenocarcinoma. The CD4 and CD8 labels of this study may be unreliable.

This chain joins TRBV25-1 and TRBJ1-1; D is undetermined. Trimming removed 0 bases at V and 4 bases at J, with 0 bases between. Looked up from germline, CDR1 is MGHDK and CDR2 is SYGVNS. CDR3 length: 11 amino acids. CDR3 residues: CASSEYTEAFF. The DNA of the CDR3 is TGTGCCAGCAGTGAATACACTGAAGCTTTCTTT. The variable domain in full, completed from reference TRBV25-1 and TRBJ1-1, reads EADIYQTPRYLVIGTGKKITLECSQTMGHDKMYWYQQDPGMELHLIHYSYGVNSTEKGDLSSESTVSRIRTEHFPLTLESARPSHTSQYLCASSEYTEAFFGQGTRLTVV.

This clonotype is medium-sized in the sample. V usage is TRBV6-5 and J usage is TRBJ2-1, with D maybe TRBD2 (6 bases). Germline V gives CDR1 MNHEY, CDR2 SVGAGI. V was clipped by 2 bases and J by 2 bases, with 10 bases between them. The CDR3 runs 15 residues. The CDR3 DNA sequence: TGTGCCAGCAGTTACACCGGAGGGCCCTACAATGAGCAGTTCTTC. Translated, it gives CASSYTGGPYNEQFF.

Note on this clonotype: One junction end does not reproduce the germline sequence, and a read error may be involved. V usage is TRBV27 and J usage is TRBJ2-1, with 8 positions matching TRBD2. CDR1 and CDR2 (germline): MNHEY, SMNVEV (reference sequence). This CDR3 contains 16 residues. The CDR3 here is CASSSPGTRRTDKQFF. Written as DNA, the CDR3 is TGTGCCAGCAGCTCTCCGGGGACTAGGAGGACTGATAAGCAGTTCTTT.